The rows below give T cell receptor beta chains drawn from one sample of a study of cytomegalovirus exposure and HLA in healthy donors. The method was immunoSEQ multiplex PCR; TCRdb's version includes in-frame clones alone and lacks a portion of them. The table lists around 64,000 clones, 65% to 80% of them singletons. The sample consisted of PBMCs. The receptors derive from a man aged 25-45 years in good health and CMV-seropositive. The CDR3 runs from the conserved cysteine through the conserved F or W. The order of the fields is V gene, J gene, clone size, D gene, CDR3 protein, CDR3 DNA. D genes are given only for firm matches. Part of the rows lack a size; the others show once, few, many or a class for expanded clones.

>TRBV19|TRBJ1-1|NA|NA
CASSIEGAFTEAFF
TGTGCCAGTAGTATAGAAGGGGCCTTCACTGAAGCTTTCTTT
>TRBV11-1|TRBJ1-2|once|TRBD1
CASSWTGGYGYTF
TGTGCCAGCAGCTGGACAGGGGGCTATGGCTACACCTTC
>TRBV5-6|TRBJ2-7|few|NA
CASSLRRTLLYEQYF
TGTGCCAGCAGCTTGAGGAGAACCTTACTATACGAGCAGTACTTC
>TRBV28|TRBJ1-1|NA|TRBD1
CATWRGRGAEAFF
TGTGCCACCTGGAGGGGGCGGGGCGCTGAAGCTTTCTTT
>TRBV12-5|TRBJ2-3|NA|NA
CASGLALDRNTQYF
TGTGCTAGTGGTTTGGCTCTCGACAGAAATACGCAGTATTTT
>TRBV2|TRBJ1-1|NA|TRBD1
CASSLPMTGIRDTEAFF
TGTGCCAGCAGTCTCCCAATGACAGGGATACGGGACACTGAAGCTTTCTTT
>TRBV6-5|TRBJ1-4|NA|NA
CASSYSFGRANEKLFF
TGTGCCAGCAGTTACTCATTTGGCAGGGCGAATGAAAAACTGTTTTTT
>TRBV7-2|TRBJ2-7|NA|NA
CASSLGSMGQYF
TGTGCCAGCAGCCTCGGGTCGATGGGGCAGTACTTC
>TRBV5-1|TRBJ2-7|few|NA
CASSSRGNTYEQYF
TGCGCCAGCAGCTCGAGGGGGAACACCTACGAGCAGTACTTC
>TRBV29-1|TRBJ1-1|NA|NA
CSVIRPGNTEAFF
TGCAGCGTTATTCGGCCGGGGAACACTGAAGCTTTCTTT
>TRBV7-9|TRBJ1-5|NA|TRBD1
CASSSSRTGVNQPQHF
TGTGCCAGCAGCTCCAGCAGGACAGGTGTGAATCAGCCCCAGCATTTT
>TRBV19|TRBJ2-7|NA|NA
CASSPFEDAYEQYF
TGTGCCAGTAGCCCCTTTGAGGATGCTTACGAGCAGTACTTC